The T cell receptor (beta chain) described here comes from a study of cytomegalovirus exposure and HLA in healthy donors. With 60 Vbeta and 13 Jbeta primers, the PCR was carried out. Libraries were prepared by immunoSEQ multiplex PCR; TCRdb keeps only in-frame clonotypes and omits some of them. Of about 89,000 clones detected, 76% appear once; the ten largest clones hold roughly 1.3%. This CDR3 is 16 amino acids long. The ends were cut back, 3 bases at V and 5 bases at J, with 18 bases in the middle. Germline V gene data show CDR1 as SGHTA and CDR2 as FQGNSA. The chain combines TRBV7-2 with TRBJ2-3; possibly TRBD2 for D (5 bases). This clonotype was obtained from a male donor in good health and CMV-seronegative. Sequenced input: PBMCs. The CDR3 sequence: CASSFPLWEREDTQYF. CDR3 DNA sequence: TGTGCCAGCAGCTTCCCCCTTTGGGAGAGGGAAGATACGCAGTATTTT.